A selection of T cell receptor beta chains follows, all from one sample in a study of vaccination and CD4 T cells after COVID-19. TCRdb re-called the PCR reads with MiXCR, one entry per CDR3 protein. The sample carries 8,000 to 9,500 distinct CDR3 sequences, roughly two fifths recorded once. Their cognate antigens are unknown. Sequenced input: CD4+ T cells from blood, cultured in vitro. Source of these receptors: a human donor in good health. CDR3s include the opening cysteine and the closing phenylalanine or tryptophan. A D gene is named only where the DNA matches it firmly. Expanded clones are given a class, and other clones once, few, many or no size at all.

>once|TRBJ1-6|TRBD1|TRBV7-9
CASSSGTGRNSPLHF
TGTGCCAGCAGCTCCGGGACAGGGAGGAATTCACCCCTCCACTTT
>NA|TRBJ1-3|NA|TRBV19
CASRSFGNTIYF
TGTGCCAGTAGAAGCTTTGGAAACACCATATATTTT
>few|TRBJ1-6|TRBD1|TRBV6-5
CASSLTTGGSFNSPLHF
TGTGCCAGCAGTTTAACCACAGGGGGATCGTTCAATTCACCCCTCCACTTT
>NA|TRBJ2-2|NA|TRBV4-1
CASSQPGQTNTGELFF
TGCGCCAGCAGCCAACCCGGACAAACGAACACCGGGGAGCTGTTTTTT
>NA|TRBJ2-7|NA|TRBV5-1
CASSLRPFSSYEQYF
TGCGCCAGCAGCTTACGACCCTTCAGCTCCTACGAGCAGTACTTC
>NA|TRBJ2-7|NA|TRBV7-6
CASSLADTAYEQYF
TGTGCCAGCAGCTTAGCCGATACCGCCTACGAGCAGTACTTC
>once|TRBJ2-7|NA|TRBV5-1
CASSLAHGGTNEQYF
TGCGCCAGCAGCTTGGCCCACGGCGGGACCAACGAGCAGTACTTC
>NA|TRBJ1-1|NA|TRBV6-1
CASTDPVGWPEEGFF
TGTGCCAGCACCGACCCTGTAGGTTGGCCCGAAGAGGGTTTCTTT
>NA|TRBJ1-5|NA|TRBV5-1
CASSLSGTIMQPQHF
TGCGCCAGCAGCTTGTCCGGGACAATTATGCAGCCCCAGCATTTT
>NA|TRBJ1-5|TRBD1|TRBV19
CASSMGTGSNQPQHF
TGTGCCAGTAGTATGGGGACAGGTAGCAATCAGCCCCAGCATTTT
>NA|TRBJ1-2|TRBD1|TRBV6-1
CASRVPTGTGEINYGYTF
TGTGCCAGTAGAGTACCTACCGGGACAGGGGAGATAAACTATGGCTACACCTTC
>few|TRBJ1-6|NA|TRBV6-1
CASSERVDSPLHF
TGTGCCAGCAGTGAACGAGTGGATTCACCCCTCCACTTT
>NA|TRBJ2-7|TRBD1|TRBV20-1
CSAIRQGGKEQYF
TGCAGTGCTATCCGACAGGGGGGAAAAGAGCAGTACTTC
>few|TRBJ1-5|NA|TRBV20-1
CSAMTGSNQPQHF
TGCAGTGCTATGACAGGTAGCAATCAGCCCCAGCATTTT
>NA|TRBJ1-2|NA|TRBV30
CAWSELGRPRGYTF
TGTGCCTGGAGTGAACTAGGGAGGCCAAGGGGCTACACCTTC
>NA|TRBJ2-7|TRBD2|TRBV20-1
CSARDRGGYEQYF
TGCAGTGCTAGAGATCGGGGGGGGTACGAGCAGTACTTC
>NA|TRBJ2-2|TRBD2|TRBV12-3/TRBV12-4
CASSHRQGGTSGVPGGELFF
TGTGCCAGCAGTCACAGACAGGGGGGGACTAGCGGGGTTCCTGGCGGGGAGCTGTTTTTT
>few|TRBJ1-2|NA|TRBV6-1
CASTTGQYGYTF
TGTGCCAGCACCACAGGGCAGTATGGCTACACCTTC
>few|TRBJ2-7|NA|TRBV20-1
CSGIEGAYEQYF
TGCAGCGGGATCGAGGGGGCCTACGAGCAGTACTTC
>NA|TRBJ2-1|TRBD1|TRBV7-2
CASSIFRDRGGNEQFF
TGTGCCAGCAGCATCTTCCGGGACAGGGGTGGAAATGAGCAGTTCTTC